Detailed here is one T cell receptor (beta chain). Sequencing used immunoSEQ multiplex PCR; TCRdb keeps in-frame clones, though not all of them. The sample has some 130,000 clones, approximately 78% seen once. The source of the sample is a study of blood T cell repertoires in COVID-19. Across the study: T cells, B-cell-depleted T cells, or PBMCs provided the cDNA or gDNA that served as material.

The germline CDR1 and CDR2 sequences are MGHRA and YSYEKL. The CDR3 sequence is 15 residues long. V was shortened by 0 bases and J by 2 bases, with 7 bases between the two germline ends. Material: PBMCs or T cells enriched from blood (not recorded which). This TCR was recovered from a woman aged 45-60 years who had recovered from COVID-19. This chain links TRBV4-1 with TRBJ2-2; D remains unclear. The DNA for the CDR3 is TGCGCCAGCAGCCAAGAAGCATACAACACCGGGGAGCTGTTTTTT. The encoded protein is CASSQEAYNTGELFF.